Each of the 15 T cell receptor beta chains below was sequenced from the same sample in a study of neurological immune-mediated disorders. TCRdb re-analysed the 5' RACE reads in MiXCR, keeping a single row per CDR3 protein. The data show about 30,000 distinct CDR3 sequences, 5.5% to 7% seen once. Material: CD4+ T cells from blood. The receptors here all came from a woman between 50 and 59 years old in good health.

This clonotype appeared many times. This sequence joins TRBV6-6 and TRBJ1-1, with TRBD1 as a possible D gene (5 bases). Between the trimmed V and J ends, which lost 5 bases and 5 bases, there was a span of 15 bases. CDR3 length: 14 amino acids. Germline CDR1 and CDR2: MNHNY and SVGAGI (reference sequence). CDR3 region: CASSQTGLRTEAFF. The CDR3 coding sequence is TGTGCCAGCAGTCAAACAGGCTTAAGGACTGAAGCTTTCTTT.

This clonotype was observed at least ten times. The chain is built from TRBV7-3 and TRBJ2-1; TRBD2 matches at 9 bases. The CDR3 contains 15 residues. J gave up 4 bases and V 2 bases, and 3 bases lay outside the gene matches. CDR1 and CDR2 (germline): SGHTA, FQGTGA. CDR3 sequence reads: CASSLRAGGYNEQFF. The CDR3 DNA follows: TGTGCCAGCAGCTTACGTGCGGGGGGGTACAATGAGCAGTTCTTC.

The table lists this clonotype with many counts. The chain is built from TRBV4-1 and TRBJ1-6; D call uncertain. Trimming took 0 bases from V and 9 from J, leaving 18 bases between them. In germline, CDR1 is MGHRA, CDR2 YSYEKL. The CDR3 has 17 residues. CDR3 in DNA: TGCGCCAGCAGCCAAGATACCCGCGGACTTATTCTTTCACCCCTCCACTTT. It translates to CASSQDTRGLILSPLHF.

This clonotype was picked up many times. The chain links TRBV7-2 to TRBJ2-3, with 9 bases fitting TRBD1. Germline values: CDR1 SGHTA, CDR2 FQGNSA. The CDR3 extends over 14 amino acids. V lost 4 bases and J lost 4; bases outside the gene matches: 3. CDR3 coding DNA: TGTGCCAGCAGCTACAGGGGGCCCCCAGATACGCAGTATTTT. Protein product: CASSYRGPPDTQYF.

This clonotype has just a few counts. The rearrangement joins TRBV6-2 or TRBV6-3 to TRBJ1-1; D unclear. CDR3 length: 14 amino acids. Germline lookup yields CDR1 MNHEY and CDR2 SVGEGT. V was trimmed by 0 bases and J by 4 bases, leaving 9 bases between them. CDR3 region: CASSYSRGGTEAFF. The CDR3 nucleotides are TGTGCCAGCAGTTACTCGAGAGGAGGCACTGAAGCTTTCTTT.

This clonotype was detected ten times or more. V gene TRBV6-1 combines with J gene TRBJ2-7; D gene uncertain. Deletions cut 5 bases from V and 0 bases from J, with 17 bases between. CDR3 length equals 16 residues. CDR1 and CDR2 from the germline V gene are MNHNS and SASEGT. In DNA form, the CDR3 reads TGTGCCAGCAGTCCCGCCCCGGTCCCGTTCTCCTACGAGCAGTACTTC. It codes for CASSPAPVPFSYEQYF.

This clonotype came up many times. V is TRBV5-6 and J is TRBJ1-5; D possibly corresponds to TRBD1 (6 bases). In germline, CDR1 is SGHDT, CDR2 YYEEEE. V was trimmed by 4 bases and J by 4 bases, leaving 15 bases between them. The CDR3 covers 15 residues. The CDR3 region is CASSPAGTQNQPQHF. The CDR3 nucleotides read TGTGCCAGCAGCCCGGCCGGGACACAAAATCAGCCCCAGCATTTT.

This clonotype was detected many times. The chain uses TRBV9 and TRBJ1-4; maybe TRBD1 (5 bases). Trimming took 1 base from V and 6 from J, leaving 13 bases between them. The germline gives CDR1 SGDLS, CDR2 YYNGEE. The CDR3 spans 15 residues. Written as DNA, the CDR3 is TGTGCCAGCAGCGTAAGGGGTGAACTGGATGAAAAACTGTTTTTT. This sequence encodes CASSVRGELDEKLFF.

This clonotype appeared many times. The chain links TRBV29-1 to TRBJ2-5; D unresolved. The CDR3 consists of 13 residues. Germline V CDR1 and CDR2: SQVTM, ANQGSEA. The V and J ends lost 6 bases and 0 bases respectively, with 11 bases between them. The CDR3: CSVSQSYQETQYF. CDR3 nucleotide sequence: TGCAGCGTGAGTCAGTCGTACCAAGAGACCCAGTACTTC.

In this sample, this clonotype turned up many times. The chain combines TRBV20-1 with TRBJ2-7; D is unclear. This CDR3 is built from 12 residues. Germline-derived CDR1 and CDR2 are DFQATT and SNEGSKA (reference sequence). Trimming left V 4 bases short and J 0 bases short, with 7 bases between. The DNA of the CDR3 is TGCAGTGCTACCCTGAGCTCCTACGAGCAGTACTTC. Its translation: CSATLSSYEQYF.

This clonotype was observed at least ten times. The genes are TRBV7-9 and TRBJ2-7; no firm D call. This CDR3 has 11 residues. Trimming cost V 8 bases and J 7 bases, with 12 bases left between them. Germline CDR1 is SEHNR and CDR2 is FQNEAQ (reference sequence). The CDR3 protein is CASLVLGEQYF. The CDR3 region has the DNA TGTGCCAGCCTCGTCTTGGGGGAGCAGTACTTC.

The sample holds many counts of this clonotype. The CDR3 region has the DNA TGCGCCAGCAGCCTGATAGGCGATGAGCAGTTCTTC. This gives the protein CASSLIGDEQFF. V is TRBV5-1 and J is TRBJ2-1; D gene ambiguous. The CDR3 runs to 12 residues. V was pared by 4 bases and J by 8 bases, with 10 bases between. Germline values: CDR1 SGHRS, CDR2 YFSETQ.

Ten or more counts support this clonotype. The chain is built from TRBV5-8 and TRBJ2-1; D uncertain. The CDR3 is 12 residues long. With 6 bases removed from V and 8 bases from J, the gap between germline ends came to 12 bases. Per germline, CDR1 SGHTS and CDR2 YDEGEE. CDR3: CASTDLEDEQFF. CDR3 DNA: TGTGCCAGCACCGACCTAGAGGATGAGCAGTTCTTC.

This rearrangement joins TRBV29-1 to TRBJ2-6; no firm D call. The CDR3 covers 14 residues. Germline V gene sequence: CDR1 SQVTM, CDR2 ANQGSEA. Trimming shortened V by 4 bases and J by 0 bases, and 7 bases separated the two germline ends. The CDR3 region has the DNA TGCAGCGTTGTTCTGGGCTCTGGGGCCAACGTCCTGACTTTC. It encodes CSVVLGSGANVLTF.

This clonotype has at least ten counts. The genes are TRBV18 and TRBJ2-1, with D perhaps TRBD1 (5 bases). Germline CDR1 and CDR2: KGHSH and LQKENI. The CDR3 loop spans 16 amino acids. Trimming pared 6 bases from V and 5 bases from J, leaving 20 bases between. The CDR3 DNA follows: TGTGCCAGCTCGCCCGAGGTGGGGCCTCCCAACAATGAGCAGTTCTTC. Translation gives CASSPEVGPPNNEQFF.